One sample yielded the 22 T cell receptor beta chains listed below, sequenced in a study of T cells in Graves' hyperthyroidism and ophthalmopathy. It was RNA transcripts that yielded the amplified TCR beta CDR3 regions. Using the HTBI primer set, a first-round RT-PCR was run on the TCR CDR3. Using its own MiXCR run on the multiplex PCR reads, TCRdb lists one record per CDR3 protein. This sample carries a few hundred thousand distinct CDR3 sequences, 46% of them seen once, and the ten largest clones take around 8%. What was sequenced was peripheral blood or thyroid tissue (not recorded which). These receptors all stem from a woman younger than 30 with Graves' hyperthyroidism.

Remarks on this clonotype: The junction departs from the called germline gene at one end, perhaps through a read error. V usage is TRBV29-1 and J usage is TRBJ1-4; D is perhaps TRBD1 (5 bases). CDR1 is SQVTM, CDR2 ANQGSEA, per germline. This CDR3 has 14 residues. CDR3 sequence (DNA): TGCAGCGTTCTTCTGGGGGAATCTAATGAAAGACTGTTTTTT. Translating gives CSVLLGESNERLFF.

This clonotype was seen repeatedly, ten times or more. The chain uses TRBV28 and TRBJ1-3; D is ambiguous. The CDR3 covers 14 residues. V gave up 7 bases and J gave up 2 bases, with 12 bases separating them. Germline V lookup: CDR1 MDHEN, CDR2 SYDVKM. Here the CDR3 DNA reads TGTGCCAGCATAGAGGGCAATACTGGAAACACCATATATTTT. It yields the protein CASIEGNTGNTIYF.

V and J are TRBV12-3 or TRBV12-4 and TRBJ1-3; 7 bases agree with TRBD1. This CDR3 has 13 amino acids. V gave up 4 bases and J gave up 8 bases; unmatched junction bases: 5. CDR3 amino acids: CASSWDREDTIYF. CDR3 nucleotides: TGTGCCAGCAGTTGGGACAGAGAAGACACCATATATTTT.

At least ten counts were recorded for this clonotype. The rearrangement joins TRBV7-2 to TRBJ2-5; 8 nucleotides match TRBD2. V gave up 5 bases and J gave up 5 bases; unmatched junction bases: 7. The germline gives CDR1 SGHTA, CDR2 FQGNSA. There are 14 residues in the CDR3. The CDR3 bases are TGTGCCAGCAGCATTAGCGGGATTTTGGAGACCCAGTACTTC. This encodes CASSISGILETQYF.

Ten or more counts support this clonotype. The chain combines TRBV29-1 with TRBJ2-7; TRBD1 matches at 10 bases. J lost 6 bases, V lost 5 bases, and 1 base had no gene match. The CDR3 has 11 amino acids. The germline V gene encodes CDR1 SQVTM and CDR2 ANQGSEA. The CDR3 sequence is CSVWTGGEQYF. CDR3 nucleotide sequence: TGCAGCGTTTGGACAGGGGGCGAGCAGTACTTC.

With respect to this clonotype: A much larger clone lies one base from this, so it may be a read error. The chain combines TRBV7-2 with TRBJ2-7, with 10 bases fitting TRBD2. Germline loops: CDR1 SGHTA, CDR2 FQGNSA. The J segment lost 3 bases and the V segment lost 5 bases, leaving 4 bases of the junction unmatched. CDR3 size: 14 residues. In DNA form, the CDR3 reads TGTGCCAGCAGCCGTCTAGCGGGAGACTACGAGCAGTACTTC. This translates into CASSRLAGDYEQYF.

In its sample, this clonotype was seen many times. CDR3 in amino acids: CASRTGPREGTQYF. CDR3 coding DNA: TGTGCCAGCAGGACCGGGCCCAGGGAAGGGACCCAGTACTTC. The J gene is TRBJ2-5, the V gene TRBV2; D may be TRBD1 (5 bases). Trimming stripped 6 bases from V and 7 bases from J, with 18 bases between. The germline CDR1 and CDR2 sequences are SNHLY and FYNNEI. CDR3 length equals 14 residues. The full variable domain, its missing parts supplied by reference TRBV2 and TRBJ2-5, is EPEVTQTPSHQVTQMGQEVILRCVPISNHLYFYWYRQILGQKVEFLVSFYNNEISEKSEIFDDQFSVERPDGSNFTLKIRSTKLEDSAMYFCASRTGPREGTQYFGPGTRLLVL.

This clonotype was counted ten times or more. This chain connects TRBV2 to TRBJ1-6, with D tentatively TRBD1 (5 bases). This CDR3 contains 14 residues. Per the germline V gene, CDR1 is SNHLY and CDR2 is FYNNEI. V lost 6 bases to trimming and J lost 5 bases, with 11 bases between them. CDR3 sequence reads: CASRGTFNNSPLHF. CDR3 DNA sequence: TGTGCCAGCAGGGGGACCTTCAATAATTCACCCCTCCACTTT. Filled out from reference TRBV2 and TRBJ1-6, the complete variable domain reads EPEVTQTPSHQVTQMGQEVILRCVPISNHLYFYWYRQILGQKVEFLVSFYNNEISEKSEIFDDQFSVERPDGSNFTLKIRSTKLEDSAMYFCASRGTFNNSPLHFGNGTRLTVT.

The chain has TRBV5-1 and TRBJ1-2, with 9 bases that match TRBD1. This CDR3 comprises 14 residues. After removal of 3 bases from V and 8 bases from J, the junction contained 8 bases not matched to a gene. Germline V gene data show CDR1 as SGHRS and CDR2 as YFSETQ. The CDR3 nucleotides are TGCGCCAGCAGCTGGGGGACAGGGCGGGAAGGCTACACCTTC. Translated, it gives CASSWGTGREGYTF.

The chain joins TRBV7-2 to TRBJ2-7, with D unclear. V dropped 3 bases and J dropped 6 bases, with 18 bases sitting between them. Germline CDR1 is SGHTA and CDR2 is FQGNSA. There are 15 residues in the CDR3. DNA for the CDR3: TGTGCCAGCAGCTTGTCAACCCTGGGTACAGCCGAGCAGTACTTC. Translation gives CASSLSTLGTAEQYF.

This clonotype was found once. The chain uses TRBV10-3 and TRBJ1-4; a weak D match, TRBD1 (6 bases). The germline V and J ends were trimmed by 3 bases and 3 bases, with 11 bases remaining between them. Germline CDR1 is ENHRY and CDR2 is SYGVKD. The CDR3 sequence is 15 residues long. The CDR3 region is CAISDPTGPNEKLFF. The CDR3, as DNA: TGTGCCATCAGTGACCCGACAGGACCTAATGAAAAACTGTTTTTT.

This clonotype was found once. This is likely a read error, given that the CDR3 carries no conserved phenylalanine or tryptophan at its end. Because the CDR3's place on the DNA is in doubt, the DNA is left out and the CDR3 is given as listed by TCRdb. The CDR3 region is CATSEAFM. This chain links TRBV24-1 with TRBJ1-4. The CDR3 adds up to 8 amino acids, both ends counted. The germline V gene has CDR1 KGHDR and CDR2 SFDVKD.

This clonotype was picked up one time. The rearrangement joins TRBV14 to TRBJ1-6, with 10 bases identical to TRBD1. This CDR3 has 16 residues. Trimming cost V 4 bases and J 10 bases; bases outside gene matches: 10. Per the germline V gene, CDR1 is SGHDN and CDR2 is FVKESK. CDR3 nucleotide sequence: TGTGCCAGCAGCCTATGGACCGGGACAGGGGTCTCACCCCTCCACTTT. Its translation is CASSLWTGTGVSPLHF.

This clonotype has at least ten counts. This chain uses TRBV6-1 with TRBJ1-1, with D unclear. This CDR3 region has 13 residues. V dropped 5 bases and J dropped 0 bases, with 7 bases sitting between them. CDR1 is MNHNS and CDR2 is SASEGT in the germline V gene. CDR3 nucleotide sequence: TGTGCCAGCAGTCGGGCCATGAACACTGAAGCTTTCTTT. Translation gives CASSRAMNTEAFF.

In its sample, this clonotype was seen many times. The chain couples TRBV7-9 to TRBJ1-4, with D tentatively TRBD1 (5 bases). Trimming pared 2 bases from V and 8 bases from J, leaving 15 bases between. Germline loops: CDR1 SEHNR, CDR2 FQNEAQ (reference sequence). The CDR3 contains 15 residues. The CDR3 sequence is CASSLPGTLGEKLFF. The CDR3 DNA reads as TGTGCCAGCAGCTTACCCGGGACTTTAGGAGAAAAACTGTTTTTT.

The table lists this clonotype with many counts. The chain has TRBV20-1 and TRBJ2-7, with 12 bases fitting TRBD2. Germline-derived CDR1 and CDR2 are DFQATT and SNEGSKA (reference sequence). The CDR3 is made up of 16 amino acids. V lost 1 base, J lost 7 bases, and 11 bases stayed unmatched. The CDR3 DNA sequence: TGCAGTGCTAGAGTCCCCGCTAGCGGGAGGGCCTGGGAGCAGTACTTC. It translates to CSARVPASGRAWEQYF.

This clonotype has a count of ten or more. This sequence joins TRBV13 and TRBJ2-7, with TRBD2 matching 15 bases. The V and J ends lost 5 bases and 3 bases, in that order; junction bases with no gene match: 8. This CDR3 is built from 17 residues. Germline-derived CDR1 and CDR2 are PRHDT and FYEKMQ (reference sequence). In DNA, the CDR3 is TGTGCCAGCAGCGATCTCGGGACTAGCGGGAGGCACTACGAGCAGTACTTC. Protein: CASSDLGTSGRHYEQYF.

The chain is built from TRBV29-1 and TRBJ2-6; 7 bases match TRBD1. The junction had 5 bases not matched to a gene; V was cut back by 3 bases and J by 0 bases. Germline values: CDR1 SQVTM, CDR2 ANQGSEA. CDR3 length: 16 amino acids. The CDR3 sequence is CSVDGTDYSGANVLTF. CDR3 sequence (DNA): TGCAGCGTTGATGGGACAGACTACTCTGGGGCCAACGTCCTGACTTTC. The complete variable domain, with remaining parts taken from reference TRBV29-1 and TRBJ2-6, reads SAVISQKPSRDICQRGTSLTIQCQVDSQVTMMFWYRQQPGQSLTLIATANQGSEATYESGFVIDKFPISRPNLTFSTLTVSNMSPEDSSIYLCSVDGTDYSGANVLTFGAGSRLTVL.

The J gene is TRBJ1-2, the V gene TRBV10-3; the D gene is possibly TRBD1 (5 bases). The CDR3 has 15 residues. V was trimmed by 4 bases and J by 8 bases, leaving 20 bases between them. Germline lookup yields CDR1 ENHRY and CDR2 SYGVKD. The CDR3 coding sequence is TGTGCCATCAGTGGAGGGTGGTTGGGGACTAGCGGCTACACCTTC. It yields the protein CAISGGWLGTSGYTF.

This clonotype was detected many times. The chain recombines TRBV6-1 with TRBJ1-6; unclear D gene. The CDR3 extends over 16 amino acids. V lost 5 bases and J lost 5, with 16 bases in between. Germline V gene lookup returns CDR1 MNHNS and CDR2 SASEGT. DNA of the CDR3: TGTGCCAGCAGTAACGGGGTAACGGTTAATAATTCACCCCTCCACTTT. Encoded protein: CASSNGVTVNNSPLHF.

This clonotype was recorded only once. The chain combines TRBV20-1 with TRBJ1-3; the D gene is possibly TRBD1 (5 bases). Germline V CDR1 and CDR2: DFQATT, SNEGSKA (reference sequence). The CDR3 runs 18 residues. Trimming removed 1 base from V and 4 bases from J, with 23 bases in between. CDR3 in DNA: TGCAGTGCTAGAGTTGTAGCGGGATTAAGGGGAACAGGAAACACCATATATTTT. Translating gives CSARVVAGLRGTGNTIYF.

V gene TRBV20-1 combines with J gene TRBJ1-4; D might be TRBD1 (5 bases). The CDR3 is made up of 14 amino acids. Germline V lookup: CDR1 DFQATT, CDR2 SNEGSKA (reference sequence). The V end was cut by 3 bases, the J end by 8 bases, with 16 bases between. CDR3 region: CSASARDSKEKLFF. As DNA, the CDR3 is TGCAGTGCTAGTGCCAGGGATTCCAAGGAAAAACTGTTTTTT.